Listed below are T cell receptor beta chains from one sample, sequenced in a study of blood T cell repertoires in COVID-19. The method was immunoSEQ multiplex PCR; TCRdb's version includes in-frame clones alone and lacks a portion of them. This table has some 80,000 clones, more than 75% appearing once. Sequencing was carried out using peripheral blood. These receptors were collected from an elderly woman with active or convalescent COVID-19. Both conserved end residues are part of each CDR3. D genes are given only for firm matches. A clone size is listed for some rows: how often the clone was seen (once, few, many), or a class if it is expanded.

v_call	clone_size	d_call	j_call	cdr3_aa	cdr3_nt
TRBV5-1	-	TRBD2	TRBJ2-1	CASSLSGGTYYNEQFF	TGCGCCAGCAGCTTAAGCGGGGGGACTTATTACAATGAGCAGTTCTTC
TRBV27	once	TRBD2	TRBJ2-3	CASSSRPRGGGDTQYF	TGTGCCAGCAGTTCCCGTCCGCGGGGGGGCGGGGATACGCAGTATTTT
TRBV5-6	-	TRBD1	TRBJ1-2	CASSLGQGAIGTF	TGTGCCAGCAGCTTGGGACAGGGGGCCATTGGCACCTTC
TRBV5-4	-	-	TRBJ2-5	CASSLAIGGWGETQYF	TGTGCCAGCAGCTTGGCCATAGGGGGTTGGGGGGAGACCCAGTACTTC
TRBV7-6	-	TRBD2	TRBJ2-1	CASSSTSGVGNEQFF	TGTGCCAGCAGCTCCACTAGCGGGGTGGGCAATGAGCAGTTCTTC
TRBV5-1	-	TRBD1	TRBJ1-6	CASSSGQPNPSPLHF	TGCGCCAGCAGCTCGGGACAGCCGAATCCTTCACCCCTCCACTTT
TRBV11-1	-	TRBD1	TRBJ1-2	CASSPGQGDNYGYTF	TGTGCCAGCAGCCCTGGACAGGGGGATAACTATGGCTACACCTTC
TRBV4-3	-	TRBD1	TRBJ1-2	CASSQEGSRGNYGYTF	TGCGCCAGCAGCCAAGAGGGGAGCAGGGGGAACTATGGCTACACCTTC
TRBV27	-	-	TRBJ1-3	CASSLHPGVGGNTIYF	TGTGCCAGCAGTCTTCACCCAGGGGTGGGCGGAAACACCATATATTTT
TRBV18	-	-	TRBJ2-3	CASSPDQGFRADTQYF	TGTGCCAGCTCACCCGACCAGGGATTTCGGGCAGATACGCAGTATTTT
TRBV19	-	-	TRBJ1-6	CASSMSSYNSPLHF	TGTGCCAGTAGTATGAGCTCCTATAATTCACCCCTCCACTTT
TRBV19	-	-	TRBJ2-5	CASIGHHQETQYF	TGTGCCAGCATCGGACACCACCAAGAGACCCAGTACTTC
TRBV19	-	TRBD1	TRBJ1-1	CASSIVGTVEAFF	TGTGCCAGTAGTATAGTGGGGACAGTTGAAGCTTTCTTT
TRBV7-9	-	-	TRBJ1-4	CASSLDRPNEKLFF	TGTGCCAGCAGCCTCGACAGGCCGAATGAAAAACTGTTTTTT
TRBV12-5	-	-	TRBJ1-6	CASGPREWQNSPLHF	TGTGCTAGTGGTCCCCGGGAATGGCAAAATTCACCCCTCCACTTT
TRBV15	-	-	TRBJ1-5	CATSRVQGVNQPQHF	TGTGCCACCAGCAGAGTTCAGGGCGTCAATCAGCCCCAGCATTTT
TRBV10-3	-	-	TRBJ2-5	CAISDLSRETQYF	TGTGCCATCAGTGATTTGAGCAGGGAGACCCAGTACTTC
TRBV5-8	once	-	TRBJ2-1	CASSLEGHGAFQFF	TGTGCCAGCAGCTTGGAGGGACATGGTGCTTTCCAGTTCTTC
TRBV29-1	-	-	TRBJ2-7	CSVPIRGPSYEQYF	TGCAGCGTTCCAATCAGGGGCCCATCCTACGAGCAGTACTTC
TRBV7-2	-	-	TRBJ1-5	CASSANGGRQPQHF	TGTGCCAGCAGCGCAAACGGGGGGCGTCAGCCCCAGCATTTT
TRBV24-1	-	TRBD1	TRBJ1-2	CATSDPGQPKSYGYTF	TGTGCCACCAGTGACCCGGGACAGCCCAAAAGCTATGGCTACACCTTC
TRBV5-1	-	TRBD1	TRBJ1-6	CASRNTPGQGNSPLHF	TGCGCCAGCAGAAATACACCGGGACAGGGAAATTCACCCCTCCACTTT
TRBV27	-	TRBD1	TRBJ1-4	CASSLTGEYSNEKLFF	TGTGCCAGCAGTTTAACAGGGGAGTATTCTAATGAAAAACTGTTTTTT
TRBV19	-	-	TRBJ2-7	CASSMGQGPSYEQYF	TGTGCCAGTAGTATGGGGCAGGGGCCCTCCTACGAGCAGTACTTC
TRBV27	-	-	TRBJ2-7	CASSFHRSSYEQYF	TGTGCCAGCAGTTTTCACAGGAGCTCCTACGAGCAGTACTTC
TRBV4-1	-	TRBD2	TRBJ2-1	CASSQEISGRIEFF	TGCGCCAGCAGCCAAGAGATAAGCGGGAGGATTGAATTCTTC
TRBV5-4	-	-	TRBJ1-1	CASSRLPGDEAFF	TGTGCCAGCAGCCGACTCCCGGGGGATGAAGCTTTCTTT
TRBV9	-	-	TRBJ1-2	CASSVEANDRRYGYTF	TGTGCCAGCAGCGTAGAGGCCAACGACAGAAGATATGGCTACACCTTC
TRBV28	once	-	TRBJ2-6	CASSLGGANVLTF	TGTGCCAGCAGCCTCGGGGGGGCCAACGTCCTGACTTTC
TRBV7-2	-	-	TRBJ1-6	CASSLQYNSPLHF	TGTGCCAGCAGCTTACAGTATAATTCACCCCTCCACTTT
TRBV4-3	-	-	TRBJ1-6	CASSQDYGSSYNSPLHF	TGCGCCAGCAGCCAAGACTATGGGAGCTCCTATAATTCACCCCTCCACTTT
TRBV7-6	-	-	TRBJ1-5	CARTDYTGVDNQPQHF	TGTGCCAGAACCGATTACACGGGGGTGGACAATCAGCCCCAGCATTTT